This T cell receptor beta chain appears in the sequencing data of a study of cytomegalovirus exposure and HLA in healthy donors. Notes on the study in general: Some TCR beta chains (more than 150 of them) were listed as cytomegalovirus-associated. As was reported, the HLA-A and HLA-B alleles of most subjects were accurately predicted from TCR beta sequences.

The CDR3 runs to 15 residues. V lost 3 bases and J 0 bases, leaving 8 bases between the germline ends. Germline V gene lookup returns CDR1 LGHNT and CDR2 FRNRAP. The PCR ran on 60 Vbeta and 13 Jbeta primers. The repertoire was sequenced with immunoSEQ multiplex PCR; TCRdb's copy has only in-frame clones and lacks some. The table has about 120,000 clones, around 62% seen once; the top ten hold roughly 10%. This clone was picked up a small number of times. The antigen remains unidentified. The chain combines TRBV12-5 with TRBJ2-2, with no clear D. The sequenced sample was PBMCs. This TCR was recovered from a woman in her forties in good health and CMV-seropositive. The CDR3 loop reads CASGLREANTGELFF. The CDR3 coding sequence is TGTGCTAGTGGTTTAAGAGAGGCGAACACCGGGGAGCTGTTTTTT.